This TCR beta chain was identified in a study of shared clonotypes between healthy human individuals. The method was immunoSEQ multiplex PCR; TCRdb's version includes in-frame clones alone and lacks a portion of them. This table has about 490,000 clones, around three quarters appearing once. The study drew all its donors from Caucasian adults living in Nashville, Tennessee. Per the germline V gene, CDR1 is SGDLS and CDR2 is YYNGEE. Trimming cost V 2 bases and J 2 bases; bases outside gene matches: 3. The CDR3 has 16 amino acids. The sample comprised PBMCs. This sequence was found in a woman between 40 and 50 years old in good health. Some clones in this sample may be carry-over from other donors' samples. The chain carries TRBV9 and TRBJ2-1, with 11 nucleotides matching TRBD2. CDR3 region: CASSVSGRGPYNEQFF. The CDR3 DNA reads as TGTGCCAGCAGCGTTAGCGGGAGGGGCCCCTACAATGAGCAGTTCTTC.